The 10 T cell receptor beta chains in this list originate from one sample, sequenced in a study of shared clonotypes between healthy human individuals. Method: immunoSEQ multiplex PCR; TCRdb's copy keeps in-frame clones and lacks some. The table lists 2.5 million or so clones, just over 90% of them singletons. Specimen: naive CD4+ T cells sorted from blood. Specified subset: CD45RA+ positively selected. All receptors come from a man between 18 and 35 years old in good health.

The chain carries TRBV9 and TRBJ2-7; the D gene is possibly TRBD2 (6 bases). The germline V gene encodes CDR1 SGDLS and CDR2 YYNGEE. V was clipped by 0 bases and J by 5 bases, with 15 bases between them. The CDR3 sequence is 15 residues long. CDR3 sequence: CASSVGLVGSHEQYF. CDR3 sequence (DNA): TGTGCCAGCAGCGTAGGGTTAGTCGGGAGCCACGAGCAGTACTTC.

CDR3 nucleotide sequence: TGTGCCAGCAGTTATCTGGACAGGGCTTCACCCCTCCACTTT. Protein: CASSYLDRASPLHF. The gene calls are TRBV6-5 and TRBJ1-6; 8 bases agree with TRBD1. The J segment lost 9 bases and the V segment lost 3 bases, leaving 4 bases of the junction unmatched. This CDR3 is built from 14 residues. From germline, CDR1 is MNHEY and CDR2 SVGAGI.

About this clone: Other DNA sequences from this sample encode an identical CDR3 as well. The chain uses TRBV9 and TRBJ2-7; D is unclear. Trimming cost V 0 bases and J 0 bases, with 7 bases left between them. Germline V lookup: CDR1 SGDLS, CDR2 YYNGEE. This CDR3 has 14 residues. The chain's CDR3 is CASSVGSGSYEQYF. CDR3 sequence (DNA): TGTGCCAGCAGCGTAGGGTCTGGCTCCTACGAGCAGTACTTC.

The chain employs TRBV4-3 and TRBJ2-1; a possible D gene is TRBD2 (6 bases). CDR1 is LGHNA and CDR2 is YSLEER in the germline V gene. V was cut by 0 bases and J by 2 bases, with 14 bases left in between. There are 17 residues in the CDR3. CDR3 DNA: TGCGCCAGCAGCCAAGATTTGGGGACTGTTACCTACAATGAGCAGTTCTTC. Amino acids: CASSQDLGTVTYNEQFF.

The V call is TRBV9, the J call TRBJ2-7; TRBD2 aligns across 10 bases. The V gene's germline CDR1 is SGDLS and CDR2 YYNGEE. The length of the CDR3 is 16 residues. The junction had 11 bases not matched to a gene; V was cut back by 4 bases and J by 4 bases. The CDR3 loop is CASSRAGGTARYEQYF. Written as DNA, the CDR3 is TGTGCCAGCAGCCGAGCGGGGGGGACAGCCAGGTACGAGCAGTACTTC.

This clone has only one observation. The chain combines TRBV2 with TRBJ1-4; 11 nucleotides match TRBD1. CDR1 is SNHLY and CDR2 is FYNNEI in the germline V gene. The CDR3 totals 16 residues. Losses at the gene ends were 6 bases for V and 4 bases for J; bases not matched to a gene: 7. The CDR3 coding sequence is TGTGCCAGCAGGATGGACAGGGGGCCCCTTAATGAAAAACTGTTTTTT. Its translation: CASRMDRGPLNEKLFF.

CDR3 amino acids: CASSPITGVEQYF. The CDR3 nucleotides are TGTGCCAGCTCACCTATAACAGGGGTCGAGCAGTACTTC. The V gene is TRBV18, the J gene TRBJ2-7; TRBD1 matches 7 bases. V gave up 3 bases and J gave up 6 bases; unmatched junction bases: 5. Germline-derived CDR1 and CDR2 are KGHSH and LQKENI. The CDR3 is 13 amino acids.

This chain connects TRBV2 to TRBJ1-2; D not resolved. Between the trimmed V and J ends, which lost 4 bases and 3 bases, there was a span of 15 bases. CDR3 size: 15 residues. The V gene's germline CDR1 is SNHLY and CDR2 FYNNEI. This CDR3 is CASSVDAQPHYGYTF. CDR3 sequence (DNA): TGTGCCAGCAGTGTCGACGCGCAGCCCCACTATGGCTACACCTTC.

This clone was counted once. The chain couples TRBV30 to TRBJ2-3; 10 nucleotides line up with TRBD1. CDR1 is GTSNPN, CDR2 SVGIG, per germline (reference sequence). The CDR3 sequence is 15 residues long. The ends lost 3 bases at V and 2 bases at J; junction bases unmatched: 5. CDR3 coding DNA: TGTGCCTGGAGGTGGACAGGGGGGAACACAGATACGCAGTATTTT. Protein: CAWRWTGGNTDTQYF.

The chain couples TRBV10-3 to TRBJ2-7, with a tentative D call TRBD2 (6 bases). The ends were cut back, 6 bases at V and 3 bases at J, with 15 bases in the middle. Looked up from germline, CDR1 is ENHRY and CDR2 is SYGVKD. CDR3 length: 14 residues. This CDR3 reads CAISSASANYEQYF. CDR3 nucleotide sequence: TGTGCCATCAGCTCGGCTAGCGCTAACTACGAGCAGTACTTC.